These 13 T cell receptor beta chains share one sample of origin, sequenced in a study of T cell repertoires in cytomegalovirus infection. TCRdb re-analysed the reads in MiXCR, keeping a single row per CDR3 protein. The table shows 150,000 to 200,000 distinct CDR3 sequences, with approximately 9.7% occurring only once. Sequencing input: PBMCs. Receptors originate from a human donor in good health (CMV status not recorded). Some clones in this sample may be carry-over from other donors' samples.

This clonotype was seen ten or more times. The chain recombines TRBV7-2 with TRBJ2-7; D might be TRBD1 (5 bases). There are 12 residues in the CDR3. The germline V gene encodes CDR1 SGHTA and CDR2 FQGNSA. V gave up 4 bases and J gave up 6 bases, with 10 bases separating them. The CDR3 DNA sequence: TGTGCCAGCAGCTCTGACAGAACCGAGCAGTACTTC. This sequence encodes CASSSDRTEQYF.

This clonotype was picked up many times. CDR3 nucleotide sequence: TGTGCCAGCAGCTTACAGGGACAAACCTACGAGCAGTACTTC. It encodes CASSLQGQTYEQYF. The chain links TRBV7-9 to TRBJ2-7; possible D gene TRBD1, 6 bases. Per germline, CDR1 SEHNR and CDR2 FQNEAQ (reference sequence). The V end was cut by 2 bases, the J end by 2 bases, with 10 bases between. This CDR3 has 14 residues.

The CDR3 sequence: CASSLEDPQVADTQYF. The CDR3 DNA follows: TGTGCCAGCAGCTTGGAGGATCCCCAGGTGGCAGATACGCAGTATTTT. The V and J genes are TRBV5-4 and TRBJ2-3; D unclear. From germline, CDR1 is SGHNT and CDR2 YYREEE (reference sequence). This CDR3 region has 16 residues. The V end was cut by 0 bases, the J end by 4 bases, with 15 bases between.

The J gene is TRBJ2-7, the V gene TRBV28; maybe TRBD2 (5 bases). CDR3 length equals 15 residues. Per germline, CDR1 MDHEN and CDR2 SYDVKM. Trimming shortened V by 5 bases and J by 3 bases, and 17 bases separated the two germline ends. The CDR3 protein is CASSQPHGIGYEQYF. In DNA, the CDR3 is TGTGCCAGCAGTCAACCCCACGGGATAGGCTACGAGCAGTACTTC.

The rearrangement links TRBV2 to TRBJ2-1; no firm D call. The CDR3 has 12 amino acids. Trimming left V 7 bases short and J 9 bases short, with 13 bases between. Per the germline V gene, CDR1 is SNHLY and CDR2 is FYNNEI. DNA of the CDR3: TGTGCCAGCAAGTGGGGAAGCCTTGAGCAGTTCTTC. Amino acids: CASKWGSLEQFF. The whole variable domain, remainder taken from reference TRBV2 and TRBJ2-1, is EPEVTQTPSHQVTQMGQEVILRCVPISNHLYFYWYRQILGQKVEFLVSFYNNEISEKSEIFDDQFSVERPDGSNFTLKIRSTKLEDSAMYFCASKWGSLEQFFGPGTRLTVL.

This clonotype was found once. This may be a read error, as it is one base from a much larger clone. V and J are TRBV5-1 and TRBJ2-1; 7 nucleotides line up with TRBD2. The CDR3 consists of 15 residues. Losses at the gene ends were 6 bases for V and 7 bases for J; bases not matched to a gene: 13. The germline CDR1 and CDR2 sequences are SGHRS and YFSETQ. The CDR3 region is CASTRGSGVGNEQFF. The CDR3 DNA follows: TGCGCCAGCACTCGGGGCAGCGGGGTCGGGAATGAGCAGTTCTTC.

V and J are TRBV20-1 and TRBJ1-2; a weak D match, TRBD1 (5 bases). The V and J ends lost 7 bases and 6 bases respectively, with 12 bases between them. This CDR3 is built from 11 residues. Per germline, CDR1 DFQATT and CDR2 SNEGSKA (reference sequence). This chain's CDR3 is CSGGAMDGYTF. CDR3 nucleotides: TGCAGTGGGGGCGCAATGGATGGCTACACCTTC.

In its sample, this clonotype was seen many times. The chain couples TRBV29-1 to TRBJ2-1; 11 bases agree with TRBD1. V lost 3 bases, J lost 5 bases, and 6 bases stayed unmatched. Germline-derived CDR1 and CDR2 are SQVTM and ANQGSEA. This CDR3 comprises 15 residues. For the CDR3, the DNA is TGCAGCGTTGACGGGGACAGGGGGTACCACAATGAGCAGTTCTTC. It encodes CSVDGDRGYHNEQFF.

This clonotype was recorded at least ten times. The chain links TRBV28 to TRBJ2-1; tentatively, D is TRBD1 or TRBD2 (5 bases each). The germline V gene encodes CDR1 MDHEN and CDR2 SYDVKM. The CDR3 loop spans 15 amino acids. Trimming removed 4 bases at V and 8 bases at J, with 18 bases between. CDR3 coding DNA: TGTGCCAGCAGTTATTCTACCCAGGGACGGCATGAGCAGTTCTTC. As protein: CASSYSTQGRHEQFF. Based on the CDR3 plus reference TRBV28 and TRBJ2-1, the full variable domain is DVKVTQSSRYLVKRTGEKVFLECVQDMDHENMFWYRQDPGLGLRLIYFSYDVKMKEKGDIPEGYSVSREKKERFSLILESASTNQTSMYLCASSYSTQGRHEQFFGPGTRLTVL.

This clonotype has just a few counts. This chain links TRBV6-4 with TRBJ2-1; D is unclear. Trimming shortened V by 4 bases and J by 0 bases, and 7 bases separated the two germline ends. The V gene's germline CDR1 is MRHNA and CDR2 SNTAGT. The CDR3 extends over 14 amino acids. CDR3 region: CASSVTDSYNEQFF. The CDR3 bases are TGTGCCAGCAGTGTTACGGACTCCTACAATGAGCAGTTCTTC.

Many counts were recorded for this clonotype. The V call is TRBV11-2, the J call TRBJ1-1; D is unresolved. The CDR3 runs 14 residues. V shed 2 bases and J shed 3 bases, with 10 bases lying between them. CDR1 and CDR2 from the germline V gene are SGHAT and FQNNGV. This chain's CDR3 is CASSLFADYTEAFF. The CDR3 region has the DNA TGTGCCAGCAGCTTATTCGCAGATTACACTGAAGCTTTCTTT.

The gene calls are TRBV4-1 and TRBJ2-1; no clear D gene. The length of the CDR3 is 14 residues. Germline V lookup: CDR1 MGHRA, CDR2 YSYEKL. Trimming pared 0 bases from V and 7 bases from J, leaving 10 bases between. This CDR3 is CASSQEQLRNEQFF. In DNA, the CDR3 is TGCGCCAGCAGCCAAGAGCAGCTACGTAATGAGCAGTTCTTC.

This clonotype was recorded at least ten times. The chain joins TRBV20-1 to TRBJ2-1; the match to TRBD2 covers 10 bases. The trim removed 1 base at V and 7 bases at J, leaving 10 bases unmatched. CDR3 size: 16 residues. CDR1 DFQATT and CDR2 SNEGSKA come from the germline V gene (reference sequence). This CDR3 reads CSARGGSGRPRNEQFF. CDR3 bases: TGCAGTGCTAGAGGCGGTAGCGGGAGGCCAAGGAATGAGCAGTTCTTC.